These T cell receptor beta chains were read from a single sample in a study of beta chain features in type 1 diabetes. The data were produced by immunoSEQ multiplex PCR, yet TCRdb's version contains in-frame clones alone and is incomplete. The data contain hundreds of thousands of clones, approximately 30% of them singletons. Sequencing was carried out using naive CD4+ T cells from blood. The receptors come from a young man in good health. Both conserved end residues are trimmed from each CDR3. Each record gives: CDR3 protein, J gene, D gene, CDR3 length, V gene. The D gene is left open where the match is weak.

ASSPSHEAF,TRBJ1-1,-,9,TRBV7-9
ASSLGLAGAGEQF,TRBJ2-1,TRBD2,13,TRBV7-9
ASSPEGGSYEQY,TRBJ2-7,-,12,TRBV7-9
AISSRTPVGDTQY,TRBJ2-3,-,13,TRBV10-3
ASSAGSGANVLT,TRBJ2-6,-,12,TRBV6-6
ASSVDSGGFSYEQY,TRBJ2-7,-,14,TRBV9
AWSSDSGEKLF,TRBJ1-4,-,11,TRBV30
AWSVRNSGNTIY,TRBJ1-3,-,12,TRBV30
ASSPAGGSDTQY,TRBJ2-3,TRBD2,12,TRBV25-1
ASSPWAGRETQY,TRBJ2-5,-,12,TRBV13
AISSFRVENEQF,TRBJ2-1,-,12,TRBV10-3
SAPRGDTQY,TRBJ2-3,-,9,TRBV20-1
AWSPNNRNTGELF,TRBJ2-2,-,13,TRBV30
AISPDRGLYEQY,TRBJ2-7,TRBD1,12,TRBV10-3
ASSVGSSGVPYNEQF,TRBJ2-1,-,15,TRBV9
ASSLPTGGHTEAF,TRBJ1-1,TRBD1,13,TRBV5-4
ATSRDWASGGDTQY,TRBJ2-3,TRBD2,14,TRBV15
SVGWTSGSENEQF,TRBJ2-1,TRBD2,13,TRBV29-1
ATSRRQGFQETQY,TRBJ2-5,TRBD1,13,TRBV15
ASSLEQGNGYT,TRBJ1-2,-,11,TRBV13
AWSVKHDTIYGYT,TRBJ1-2,-,13,TRBV30
ASSGKRDRTISNTGELF,TRBJ2-2,-,17,TRBV2
ASSTTSGRARETQY,TRBJ2-5,TRBD2,14,TRBV7-2
ASSLISVTYEQY,TRBJ2-7,-,12,TRBV5-1
ASSLRQTSTDTQY,TRBJ2-3,-,13,TRBV7-6
ASSLLSSGEQY,TRBJ2-7,TRBD2,11,TRBV28
ASSLEATAGEAF,TRBJ1-1,-,12,TRBV7-2
ATSREVGLGYEQY,TRBJ2-7,-,13,TRBV15
ASSAGDPRANEKLF,TRBJ1-4,-,14,TRBV9
AWSKAGYEQY,TRBJ2-7,-,10,TRBV30
ASRLGAYEQY,TRBJ2-7,-,10,TRBV7-9
ASSPGSGRGSEQY,TRBJ2-7,TRBD2,13,TRBV7-2
ASSEVGYVEQF,TRBJ2-1,-,11,TRBV6-1
ASSLAGGNIQY,TRBJ2-4,-,11,TRBV14
ASSFSGTSSSYNEQF,TRBJ2-1,-,15,TRBV25-1
AWSEGGNTDTQY,TRBJ2-3,-,12,TRBV30
ASSPLTSGSTDTQY,TRBJ2-3,TRBD2,14,TRBV18
ASSPGSGALYEQY,TRBJ2-7,-,13,TRBV5-1
ASSLRKLAGATDEQF,TRBJ2-1,TRBD2,15,TRBV13
AWSSMGVLNTEAF,TRBJ1-1,-,13,TRBV30